This TCR beta chain appears in the sequencing data of a study of early T cells in non-severe SARS-CoV-2 infection. Whole-study context: Unsorted whole-blood RNA was sequenced in bulk, leaving chains unpaired. Overall study findings and caveats: Using VDJdb, the matching emphasized anti-spike CD8 responses while missing private and CD4 specificities.

Germline lookup yields CDR1 LNHDA and CDR2 SQIVND (reference sequence). CDR3 length: 12 amino acids. V was pared by 5 bases and J by 7 bases, with 8 bases between. There are a few counts of this clonotype. The antigen remains undetermined. The TCR library protocol was used to attach unique molecular identifiers. These identifiers were attached to individual cDNA molecules. A single record per CDR3 protein comes from TCRdb applying MiXCR to the 5' RACE reads. This sample yields tens of thousands of distinct CDR3 sequences, of which 12% are seen a single time; 5% to 7.5% belongs to the top ten. The receptor's source is an adult who was a healthcare worker with PCR-confirmed SARS-CoV-2 infection or an uninfected control (not recorded which). The chain recombines TRBV19 with TRBJ2-2; no definite D call. Sequencing was carried out using whole blood. In DNA, the CDR3 is TGTGCCAGTAGTCTCAACCTCGGGGAGCTGTTTTTT. It translates to CASSLNLGELFF.